This T cell receptor (beta chain) was documented in a study of T cells after yellow fever vaccination. Study-wide points: Most clones from primary vaccination resurfaced after the booster (around 97% CD4, over 85% CD8). CD4 and CD8 compartments shared a small share of clonotypes. Abundant contaminating clonotypes from the bulk population could appear in FACS-sorted repertoires.

TCRdb reanalysed the 5' RACE reads using MiXCR and keeps one entry per CDR3 protein. The table records about 340,000 distinct CDR3 sequences, 3.5% to 4.5% of them present only once. Trimming took off 5 bases at V and 4 bases at J, with 15 bases between the two ends. CDR3 length: 14 residues. Per the germline V gene, CDR1 is SGHKS and CDR2 is YYEKEE (reference sequence). With respect to this clonotype: Its specificity is unknown.

The sequence was collected from a man in his late teens or twenties who received the YFV17D yellow fever vaccine. The V and J genes are TRBV5-5 and TRBJ1-1; D is unresolved. Sequencing used PBMCs, obtained 5 days after the yellow fever booster vaccination. The CDR3: CASRPLGSVTEAFF. The CDR3 DNA follows: TGTGCCAGCAGGCCCCTGGGCAGTGTCACTGAAGCTTTCTTT.